This entry lists 22 T cell receptor beta chains sequenced from one sample in a study of control samples from healthy donors and cancer patients. Generated by immunoSEQ multiplex PCR, the TCRdb table keeps only in-frame clones and is missing some. This sample has about 98,000 clones, with roughly 78% found just once. Sequencing used blood. All receptors come from a man aged 55 to 70 in good health.

The chain recombines TRBV24-1 with TRBJ2-7; the D call may be TRBD1 or TRBD2 (6 bases each). The CDR3 runs 15 residues. Deletions cut 4 bases from V and 0 bases from J, with 12 bases between. Germline V gene data show CDR1 as KGHDR and CDR2 as SFDVKD. In nucleotides, the CDR3 is TGTGCCACCAGTGAACGGGGGCGGAACTCCTACGAGCAGTACTTC. This codes for CATSERGRNSYEQYF.

Worth noting for this clone: In the same sample, other DNA sequences code for this CDR3. This rearrangement joins TRBV9 to TRBJ2-3; tentative D call: TRBD2 (5 bases). The V and J ends lost 3 bases and 0 bases respectively, with 11 bases between them. This CDR3 comprises 15 residues. The germline gives CDR1 SGDLS, CDR2 YYNGEE. Written as DNA, the CDR3 is TGTGCCAGCAGCGGTGGCGGGTATAGCACAGATACGCAGTATTTT. It is translated as CASSGGGYSTDTQYF.

This sequence joins TRBV12-3 or TRBV12-4 and TRBJ1-5; D remains ambiguous. The CDR3 loop spans 12 amino acids. V was cut by 3 bases and J by 4 bases, with 4 bases left in between. CDR3 bases: TGTGCCAGCAGTTTTGGGAATCAGCCCCAGCATTTT. Protein sequence: CASSFGNQPQHF.

This chain connects TRBV3-1 (or the pseudogene TRBV3-2) to TRBJ1-3; maybe TRBD1 (6 bases). In germline, CDR1 is LGHDT, CDR2 YNNKEL (reference sequence). The CDR3 sequence is 16 residues long. With 4 bases removed from V and 4 bases from J, the gap between germline ends came to 17 bases. In nucleotides, the CDR3 is TGTGCCAGCAGCCCTGACCTACAGGGCGGAGGAAACACCATATATTTT. Residues: CASSPDLQGGGNTIYF.

The gene calls are TRBV15 and TRBJ1-3, with no clear D. The CDR3 extends over 13 amino acids. Germline V gene data show CDR1 as LNHNV and CDR2 as YYDKDF (reference sequence). V gave up 5 bases and J gave up 2 bases, with 7 bases separating them. For the CDR3, the DNA is TGTGCCACCAGCGGAACCCCTGGAAACACCATATATTTT. Translation: CATSGTPGNTIYF.

This sequence joins TRBV2 and TRBJ2-2; 7 bases are shared with TRBD1. With V trimmed by 6 bases and J by 4 bases, 8 bases remained unmatched. The germline V gene encodes CDR1 SNHLY and CDR2 FYNNEI. The length of the CDR3 is 15 residues. The CDR3 protein is CASRRQGGGTGELFF. CDR3 coding DNA: TGTGCCAGCAGGAGACAGGGCGGTGGCACCGGGGAGCTGTTTTTT.

The chain couples TRBV25-1 to TRBJ2-1; D ambiguous. With 4 bases removed from V and 7 bases from J, the gap between germline ends came to 23 bases. The CDR3 runs to 17 residues. CDR1 and CDR2 (germline): MGHDK, SYGVNS. DNA of the CDR3: TGTGCCAGCAGTGGACCCTTCGGTGGGCTGGGTGGGAATGAGCAGTTCTTC. Its translation: CASSGPFGGLGGNEQFF.

This chain uses TRBV28 with TRBJ1-2; 8 positions agree with TRBD1. The CDR3 has 14 amino acids. Germline V gene sequence: CDR1 MDHEN, CDR2 SYDVKM. The V and J ends lost 6 bases and 8 bases, in that order; junction bases with no gene match: 11. The chain's CDR3 is CASSRNQGARGYTF. The DNA of the CDR3 is TGTGCCAGCAGCCGGAACCAGGGGGCGCGAGGCTACACCTTC.

The chain employs TRBV4-1 and TRBJ2-3, with D perhaps TRBD1 or TRBD2 (5 bases each). With 4 bases removed from V and 4 bases from J, the gap between germline ends came to 12 bases. The germline CDR1 and CDR2 sequences are MGHRA and YSYEKL. This CDR3 has 14 residues. CDR3 in amino acids: CASSLRDGSDTQYF. The CDR3 nucleotides are TGCGCCAGCAGCCTCCGGGACGGCTCAGATACGCAGTATTTT.

The J gene is TRBJ2-1, the V gene TRBV24-1; weak D call: TRBD1 (6 bases). Germline V gives CDR1 KGHDR, CDR2 SFDVKD. The CDR3 covers 15 residues. V lost 5 bases to trimming and J lost 3 bases, with 13 bases between them. The CDR3 sequence is CATSVRGLDYNEQFF. CDR3 nucleotide sequence: TGTGCCACCAGTGTGAGGGGGTTGGACTACAATGAGCAGTTCTTC.

CDR3 nucleotide sequence: TGTGCCTGGAGTGCTTCGGGTCCTTATGGCTACACCTTC. Its protein product is CAWSASGPYGYTF. The rearrangement joins TRBV30 to TRBJ1-2; D unclear. Looked up from germline, CDR1 is GTSNPN and CDR2 is SVGIG (reference sequence). The CDR3 consists of 13 residues. Deletions cut 1 base from V and 5 bases from J, with 11 bases between.

V gene TRBV24-1 combines with J gene TRBJ2-5, with D tentatively TRBD1 or TRBD2 (5 bases each). Germline V lookup: CDR1 KGHDR, CDR2 SFDVKD. Trimming took 3 bases from V and 5 from J, leaving 12 bases between them. The CDR3 loop spans 14 amino acids. In DNA form, the CDR3 reads TGTGCCACCAGTGATGGGGGTTCGGCTGAGACCCAGTACTTC. It yields the protein CATSDGGSAETQYF.

In DNA, the CDR3 is TGTGCCAGCAGTCAATCCTCGGGTCCTTTAGTATATGGCTACACCTTC. Translation: CASSQSSGPLVYGYTF. This chain links TRBV6-4 with TRBJ1-2; D unclear. With 5 bases removed from V and 5 bases from J, the gap between germline ends came to 21 bases. This CDR3 contains 16 residues. Germline loops: CDR1 MRHNA, CDR2 SNTAGT.

This rearrangement joins TRBV2 to TRBJ1-4; 8 bases fit TRBD1. The length of the CDR3 is 14 residues. Unmatched junction bases numbered 4, after V lost 8 bases and J lost 2 bases. From germline, CDR1 is SNHLY and CDR2 FYNNEI. The CDR3 here is CASEWDRTNEKLFF. CDR3 DNA: TGTGCCAGCGAGTGGGACAGGACTAATGAAAAACTGTTTTTT. Looking up the rest from reference TRBV2 and TRBJ1-4 gives the full variable domain: EPEVTQTPSHQVTQMGQEVILRCVPISNHLYFYWYRQILGQKVEFLVSFYNNEISEKSEIFDDQFSVERPDGSNFTLKIRSTKLEDSAMYFCASEWDRTNEKLFFGSGTQLSVL.

The rearrangement uses TRBV23-1 and TRBJ2-7; 9 bases agree with TRBD1. TRBV23-1 is an ORF; its function is uncertain. V lost 7 bases, J lost 2 bases, and 6 bases stayed unmatched. CDR3 size: 14 residues. As DNA, the CDR3 is TGCGCCAGCAACTGGGACAGGGCTACCTACGAGCAGTACTTC. It yields the protein CASNWDRATYEQYF.

This chain uses TRBV6-2 or TRBV6-3 with TRBJ1-6; 8 bases line up with TRBD1. Germline V gene lookup returns CDR1 MNHEY and CDR2 SVGEGT. This CDR3 has 16 residues. The ends lost 2 bases at V and 8 bases at J; junction bases unmatched: 8. The CDR3 loop is CASSYGPGQVHSPLHF. The CDR3 DNA follows: TGTGCCAGCAGTTACGGACCGGGACAGGTTCATTCACCCCTCCACTTT.

V usage is TRBV27 and J usage is TRBJ1-6; 9 bases align to TRBD1. The germline V gene encodes CDR1 MNHEY and CDR2 SMNVEV (reference sequence). V was clipped by 5 bases and J by 7 bases; unmatched bases: 3. This CDR3 is 14 amino acids long. In DNA, the CDR3 is TGTGCCAGCAGTATAACAGGGGGCAATTCACCCCTCCACTTT. This gives the protein CASSITGGNSPLHF.

The chain links TRBV4-2 to TRBJ2-7; 9 bases align to TRBD2. The CDR3 contains 19 residues. Germline V gives CDR1 LGHNA, CDR2 YNFKEQ. V trimming: 0 bases; J trimming: 0 bases; junction bases outside the gene matches: 12. CDR3 region: CASSQDLSSGVPSSYEQYF. CDR3 DNA: TGTGCCAGCAGCCAAGATCTGTCTAGCGGGGTGCCTAGCTCCTACGAGCAGTACTTC.

The V call is TRBV28, the J call TRBJ1-4, with D uncertain. V lost 5 bases to trimming and J lost 0 bases, with 13 bases between them. Germline-derived CDR1 and CDR2 are MDHEN and SYDVKM. The CDR3 sequence is 16 residues long. CDR3 nucleotide sequence: TGTGCCAGCAGTCCCCACGCCGGCGCAACTAATGAAAAACTGTTTTTT. Amino acids: CASSPHAGATNEKLFF.

The gene calls are TRBV4-1 and TRBJ2-7; 7 bases line up with TRBD2. CDR1 MGHRA and CDR2 YSYEKL come from the germline V gene. The CDR3 spans 13 residues. V lost 4 bases and J lost 0; bases outside the gene matches: 0. DNA of the CDR3: TGCGCCAGCAGCCGGGACTACTCCTACGAGCAGTACTTC. The encoded protein is CASSRDYSYEQYF.

The V gene is TRBV9, the J gene TRBJ1-1; a possible D gene is TRBD1 (5 bases). Germline V CDR1 and CDR2: SGDLS, YYNGEE. The CDR3 runs 19 residues. V was clipped by 0 bases and J by 8 bases, with 29 bases between them. CDR3 nucleotide sequence: TGTGCCAGCAGCGTAGATCCTGTAGTGGGGACTGGAACGGGACCAGAAGCTTTCTTT. Protein sequence: CASSVDPVVGTGTGPEAFF.

The chain couples TRBV27 to TRBJ1-5, with no clear D. The germline V gene has CDR1 MNHEY and CDR2 SMNVEV (reference sequence). Trimming shortened V by 2 bases and J by 3 bases, and 11 bases separated the two germline ends. The CDR3 extends over 15 amino acids. The CDR3 coding sequence is TGTGCCAGCAGTTTAACACCTCTACCCAATCAGCCCCAGCATTTT. This codes for CASSLTPLPNQPQHF.